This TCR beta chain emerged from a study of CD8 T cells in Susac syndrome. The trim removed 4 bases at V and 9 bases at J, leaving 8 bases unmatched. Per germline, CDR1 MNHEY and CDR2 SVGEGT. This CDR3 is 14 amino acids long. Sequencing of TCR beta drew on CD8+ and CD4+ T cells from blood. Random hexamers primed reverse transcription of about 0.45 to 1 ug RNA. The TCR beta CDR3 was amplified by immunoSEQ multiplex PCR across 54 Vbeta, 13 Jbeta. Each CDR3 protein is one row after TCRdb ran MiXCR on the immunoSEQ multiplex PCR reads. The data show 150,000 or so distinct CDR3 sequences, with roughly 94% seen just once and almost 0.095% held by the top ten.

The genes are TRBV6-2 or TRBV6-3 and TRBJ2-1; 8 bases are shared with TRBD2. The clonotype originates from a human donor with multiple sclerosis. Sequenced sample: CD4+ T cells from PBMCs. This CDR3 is CASSFPGGFVEQFF. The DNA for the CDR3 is TGTGCCAGCAGTTTCCCGGGAGGGTTTGTTGAGCAGTTCTTC.